This T cell receptor (beta chain) was retrieved from a study of blood T cells in healthy people across ages. Broader study findings: Estimates of diversity drawn from one million T cells were considered underestimates.

The second PCR ran roughly 7 to 11 cycles with a sample-barcoded 5' primer and J-beta primers. TCRdb redid the calling of the 5' RACE reads with MiXCR, one entry per CDR3 protein. The profile shows more than 450,000 distinct CDR3 sequences, about 26% of them singletons. Looked up from germline, CDR1 is DFQATT and CDR2 is SNEGSKA (reference sequence). The CDR3 spans 14 residues. Deletions cut 6 bases from V and 0 bases from J, with 12 bases between. To note about this clonotype: Antigen: not known.

This sample also belongs to another study, concerning T cells of mothers and their children.

This TCR came from a boy aged 2-15 years in good health. Sequences were obtained from blood. The rearrangement uses TRBV20-1 and TRBJ1-3; D possibly corresponds to TRBD1 (6 bases). The CDR3 bases are TGCAGTGCCGATGACAGGCGCTCTGGAAACACCATATATTTT. The encoded protein is CSADDRRSGNTIYF.